This T cell receptor (beta chain) was recorded in a study of T-cell reconstitution after alpha-beta-depleted transplantation in children. This clonotype was detected only a few times. Between the trimmed V and J ends, which lost 1 base and 1 base, there was a span of 13 bases. The germline V gene encodes CDR1 LGHNA and CDR2 YSLEER. CDR3 length: 16 amino acids. Using unique molecular identifiers, the investigators prepared the TCRbeta library. TCRdb re-analysed the PCR reads in MiXCR, keeping a single row per CDR3 protein. The sample has hundreds of thousands of distinct CDR3 sequences, around an eighth seen once.

The specimen was PBMCs from the stem cell graft donor, collected from the stem cell graft. The chain carries TRBV4-3 and TRBJ1-1; no clear D. The sequence came from a human donor who donated a stem cell graft to a child with combined immunodeficiency. DNA of the CDR3: TGCGCCAGCAGCCAAGGATTGGGGTTTTCGAACACTGAAGCTTTCTTT. Protein: CASSQGLGFSNTEAFF.